The 9 T cell receptor beta chains below were found in one sample sequenced in a study of PD-1 blockade in classical Hodgkin lymphoma. Time point: cycle 4 day 1 (C4D1), after more than five weeks of nivolumab. No patient escaped relapse after autologous stem cell transplantation, and brentuximab vedotin exposure varied. The data were produced by immunoSEQ multiplex PCR, yet TCRdb's version contains in-frame clones alone and is incomplete. The profile shows fewer than 9,000 clones, around 78% of them singletons. The sample in question was peripheral blood mononuclear cells (PBMCs), obtained before the fourth cycle of nivolumab. These receptors were collected from a human donor with classical Hodgkin lymphoma.

This clone appeared a single time. CDR3 amino acids: CASSVGARELETQYF. In DNA, the CDR3 is TGTGCCAGCAGCGTAGGTGCGCGGGAGTTAGAGACCCAGTACTTC. The rearrangement joins TRBV9 to TRBJ2-5, with 7 bases that match TRBD2. Unmatched junction bases numbered 6, after V lost 0 bases and J lost 4 bases. The germline CDR1 and CDR2 sequences are SGDLS and YYNGEE. The CDR3 totals 15 residues.

The chain is built from TRBV28 and TRBJ1-5; the D is unclear. Per germline, CDR1 MDHEN and CDR2 SYDVKM. This CDR3 is built from 11 residues. V lost 7 bases, J lost 7 bases, and 8 bases lay in between. In nucleotides, the CDR3 is TGTGCCAGCAATAGTCTCCAGCCCCAGCATTTT. It yields the protein CASNSLQPQHF.

This clone occurred once. J is TRBJ2-2 and V is TRBV6-5, with a tentative D call TRBD2 (6 bases). Trimming pared 2 bases from V and 8 bases from J, leaving 15 bases between. Germline CDR1 reads MNHEY; CDR2 reads SVGAGI. CDR3 length: 15 amino acids. The CDR3 nucleotides read TGTGCCAGCAGTTACCTACGGGACTTAGCTGGGGAGCTGTTTTTT. It encodes CASSYLRDLAGELFF.

This chain uses TRBV7-8 with TRBJ1-4; D uncertain. Deletions cut 0 bases from V and 7 bases from J, with 12 bases between. There are 15 residues in the CDR3. Germline V gene data show CDR1 as SGHVS and CDR2 as FQNEAQ. Here the CDR3 reads CASSLAIPVGEKLFF. For the CDR3, the DNA is TGTGCCAGCAGCTTAGCGATTCCTGTAGGTGAAAAACTGTTTTTT.

The J gene is TRBJ2-1, the V gene TRBV18; D possibly corresponds to TRBD1 (5 bases). CDR3 length: 16 residues. CDR1 KGHSH and CDR2 LQKENI come from the germline V gene. Trimming removed 3 bases at V and 5 bases at J, with 17 bases between. The CDR3 sequence is CASSPDRGRVDNEQFF. CDR3 coding DNA: TGTGCCAGCTCACCGGACCGTGGCAGGGTCGACAATGAGCAGTTCTTC.

This clone was counted between two and nine times. V gene TRBV27 combines with J gene TRBJ1-5, with no clear D. The CDR3 length is 14 residues. Germline CDR1 reads MNHEY; CDR2 reads SMNVEV (reference sequence). V lost 8 bases to trimming and J lost 0 bases, with 11 bases between them. The CDR3 loop is CASQAGYSNQPQHF. In nucleotides, the CDR3 is TGTGCCAGCCAGGCCGGTTATAGCAATCAGCCCCAGCATTTT.

The CDR3 region is CASSPRGSGTDTQYF. In DNA form, the CDR3 reads TGTGCCAGTAGTCCCCGGGGTAGCGGGACAGATACGCAGTATTTT. This rearrangement joins TRBV19 to TRBJ2-3; TRBD2 aligns across 7 bases. V was clipped by 5 bases and J by 3 bases; unmatched bases: 8. Looked up from germline, CDR1 is LNHDA and CDR2 is SQIVND (reference sequence). The CDR3 runs 15 residues.

V and J are TRBV28 and TRBJ1-5; TRBD1 is a possible D gene (5 bases). The ends were cut back, 8 bases at V and 1 base at J, with 15 bases in the middle. CDR1 and CDR2 (germline): MDHEN, SYDVKM. The CDR3 consists of 15 residues. CDR3: CASDGGYRSNQPQHF. CDR3 in DNA: TGTGCCAGCGATGGGGGGTACAGGAGCAATCAGCCCCAGCATTTT.

This sequence joins TRBV7-9 and TRBJ2-3; D might be TRBD1 (5 bases). Germline CDR1 is SEHNR and CDR2 is FQNEAQ (reference sequence). The CDR3 totals 14 residues. The V and J ends lost 3 bases and 10 bases respectively, with 17 bases between them. The CDR3 coding sequence is TGTGCCAGCAGCTTTTACCCTCAGGGTTCCCCGCAGTATTTT. Protein product: CASSFYPQGSPQYF.